One and the same sample provided the 13 T cell receptor beta chains below, sequenced in a study of cytomegalovirus exposure and HLA in healthy donors. Profiling relied on immunoSEQ multiplex PCR, and the TCRdb table lists in-frame clones only, not all of them. The sample lists 200,000 or so clones, more than 75% occurring once. The sequenced sample consisted of PBMCs. These receptors originate from a man in his late teens or twenties in good health and CMV-seropositive.

The chain uses TRBV5-1 and TRBJ2-3; the match to TRBD1 covers 8 bases. V lost 6 bases and J lost 4; bases outside the gene matches: 13. Germline-derived CDR1 and CDR2 are SGHRS and YFSETQ. The CDR3 is 16 amino acids. The CDR3: CASTIAGDRGSDTQYF. The CDR3 bases are TGCGCCAGCACCATTGCGGGCGACAGGGGTTCAGATACGCAGTATTTT.

The V call is TRBV30, the J call TRBJ1-4; D may be TRBD1 (6 bases). V was cut by 1 base and J by 4 bases, with 19 bases left in between. CDR1 and CDR2 (germline): GTSNPN, SVGIG (reference sequence). The CDR3 runs to 17 residues. CDR3: CAWSAPLSGAFNEKLFF. CDR3 bases: TGTGCCTGGAGTGCCCCCTTATCAGGGGCCTTTAATGAAAAACTGTTTTTT. The full variable domain, in which reference TRBV30 and TRBJ1-4 provide the parts outside the CDR3, is SQTIHQWPATLVQPVGSPLSLECTVEGTSNPNLYWYRQAAGRGLQLLFYSVGIGQISSEVPQNLSASRPQDRQFILSSKKLLLSDSGFYLCAWSAPLSGAFNEKLFFGSGTQLSVL.

The chain has TRBV5-4 and TRBJ2-6, with a tentative D call TRBD2 (6 bases). V lost 7 bases and J 2 bases, leaving 19 bases between the germline ends. This CDR3 comprises 17 residues. In germline, CDR1 is SGHNT, CDR2 YYREEE (reference sequence). CDR3 sequence: CASGGRAGPAGANVLTF. CDR3 DNA sequence: TGTGCCAGCGGGGGGAGAGCTGGGCCCGCTGGGGCCAACGTCCTGACTTTC.

This clone was recorded only once. The rearrangement uses TRBV19 and TRBJ2-7; 11 nucleotides match TRBD1. The CDR3 has 14 amino acids. CDR1 and CDR2 from the germline V gene are LNHDA and SQIVND (reference sequence). The junction had 6 bases not matched to a gene; V was cut back by 6 bases and J by 5 bases. CDR3 DNA: TGTGCCAGTAGCAGGACAGGGGGCGGAAACGAGCAGTACTTC. Translation: CASSRTGGGNEQYF.

Regarding this clone: The same CDR3 is also encoded by other DNA sequences in this sample. V is TRBV19 and J is TRBJ2-7; TRBD1 matches 7 bases. The germline V gene has CDR1 LNHDA and CDR2 SQIVND (reference sequence). V was pared by 4 bases and J by 3 bases, with 3 bases of the junction left unmatched. The CDR3 sequence is 13 residues long. Here the CDR3 DNA reads TGTGCCAGTAGTAGAGGGGGCCTCTACGAGCAGTACTTC. Translation gives CASSRGGLYEQYF.

The rearrangement joins TRBV4-3 to TRBJ1-1; D perhaps matches TRBD1 (5 bases). Trimming shortened V by 4 bases and J by 0 bases, and 9 bases separated the two germline ends. The CDR3 contains 14 residues. The germline gives CDR1 LGHNA, CDR2 YSLEER. The CDR3 bases are TGCGCCAGCAGCCCCGGACACTTGAACACTGAAGCTTTCTTT. It specifies CASSPGHLNTEAFF.

The J gene is TRBJ2-5, the V gene TRBV2; 8 bases map to TRBD1. Per the germline V gene, CDR1 is SNHLY and CDR2 is FYNNEI. The CDR3 is 15 amino acids. The V segment lost 6 bases and the J segment 7 bases; nucleotides outside the gene matches: 13. CDR3 DNA sequence: TGTGCCAGCAGCGCCACGGGACAGGTCTTACTGACCCAGTACTTC. It is translated as CASSATGQVLLTQYF.

The J gene is TRBJ2-7, the V gene TRBV7-9; 7 bases match TRBD1. J gave up 6 bases and V 5 bases, and 13 bases lay outside the gene matches. The germline V gene encodes CDR1 SEHNR and CDR2 FQNEAQ (reference sequence). The CDR3 is 15 residues long. The CDR3 bases are TGTGCCAGCAGCCCAATTCAACAGGGGACGCGCGAGCAGTACTTC. It codes for CASSPIQQGTREQYF.

The chain links TRBV30 to TRBJ2-7; 8 nucleotides line up with TRBD2. The V gene end was trimmed by 5 bases and the J gene end by 5 bases; junction bases not matched to a gene: 5. The CDR3 consists of 12 residues. CDR1 and CDR2 (germline): GTSNPN, SVGIG (reference sequence). The CDR3 region has the DNA TGTGCCTGGTCGCCCGGGGGGGACGAGCAGTACTTC. This translates into CAWSPGGDEQYF.

The chain joins TRBV7-3 to TRBJ1-2; D might be TRBD1 (5 bases). The germline V and J ends were trimmed by 5 bases and 4 bases, with 17 bases remaining between them. Per germline, CDR1 SGHTA and CDR2 FQGTGA. The CDR3 sequence is 15 residues long. Here the CDR3 reads CASSHPRGVGYGYTF. CDR3 nucleotide sequence: TGTGCCAGCAGCCATCCTCGGGGGGTGGGCTATGGCTACACCTTC.

The chain employs TRBV7-3 and TRBJ1-3, with 8 bases lining up with TRBD1. Trimming at V came to 5 bases and at J to 0 bases, leaving 3 bases not matched to a gene. Germline V gives CDR1 SGHTA, CDR2 FQGTGA. The CDR3 consists of 15 residues. CDR3 region: CASSPGTGSGNTIYF. In nucleotides, the CDR3 is TGTGCCAGCAGCCCCGGGACAGGCTCTGGAAACACCATATATTTT.

V is TRBV2 and J is TRBJ2-3; TRBD1 matches at 9 bases. After removal of 8 bases from V and 1 base from J, the junction contained 7 bases not matched to a gene. Germline assignment: CDR1 SNHLY and CDR2 FYNNEI. The CDR3 loop spans 15 amino acids. CDR3 nucleotide sequence: TGTGCCAGCGGTCCCCGGACAGGGGGCACAGATACGCAGTATTTT. This gives the protein CASGPRTGGTDTQYF.

This clone was observed a handful of times. The rearrangement joins TRBV6-6 to TRBJ2-7, with a weak D call TRBD2 (6 bases). The CDR3 has 13 amino acids. CDR1 and CDR2 from the germline V gene are MNHNY and SVGAGI (reference sequence). V shed 5 bases and J shed 2 bases, with 10 bases lying between them. The CDR3 here is CASSQDYAYEQYF. The CDR3 nucleotides are TGTGCCAGCAGTCAGGACTATGCCTACGAGCAGTACTTC.